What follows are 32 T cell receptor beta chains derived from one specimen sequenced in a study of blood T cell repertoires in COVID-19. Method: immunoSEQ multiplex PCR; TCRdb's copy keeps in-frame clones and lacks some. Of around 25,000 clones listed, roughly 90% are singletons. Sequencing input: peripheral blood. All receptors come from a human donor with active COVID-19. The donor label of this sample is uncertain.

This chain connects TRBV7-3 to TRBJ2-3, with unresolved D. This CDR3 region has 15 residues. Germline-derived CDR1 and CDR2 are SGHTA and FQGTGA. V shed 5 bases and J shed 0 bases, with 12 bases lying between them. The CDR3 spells CASSTAVGSTDTQYF. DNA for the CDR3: TGTGCCAGCAGCACCGCCGTGGGCAGCACAGATACGCAGTATTTT.

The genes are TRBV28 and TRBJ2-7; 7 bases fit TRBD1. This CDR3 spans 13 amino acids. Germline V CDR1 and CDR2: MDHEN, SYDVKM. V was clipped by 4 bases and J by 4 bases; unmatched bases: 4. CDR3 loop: CASSWDSLYEQYF. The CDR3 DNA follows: TGTGCCAGCAGTTGGGACAGCCTTTACGAGCAGTACTTC.

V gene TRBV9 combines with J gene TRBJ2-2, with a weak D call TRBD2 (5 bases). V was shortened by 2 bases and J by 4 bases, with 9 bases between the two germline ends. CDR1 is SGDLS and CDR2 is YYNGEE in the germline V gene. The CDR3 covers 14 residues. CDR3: CASSVRGLTGELFF. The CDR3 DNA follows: TGTGCCAGCAGCGTCAGAGGGCTCACCGGGGAGCTGTTTTTT.

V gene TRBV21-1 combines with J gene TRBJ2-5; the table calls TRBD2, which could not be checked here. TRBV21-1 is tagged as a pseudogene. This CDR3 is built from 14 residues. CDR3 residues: CASSASSKHETQYF. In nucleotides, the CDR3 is TGTGCCAGCAGCGCCTCTAGTAAGCACGAGACCCAGTACTTC.

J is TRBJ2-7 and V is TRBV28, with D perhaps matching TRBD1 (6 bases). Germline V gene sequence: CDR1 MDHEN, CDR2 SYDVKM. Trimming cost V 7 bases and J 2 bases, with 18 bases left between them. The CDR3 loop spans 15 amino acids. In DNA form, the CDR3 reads TGTGCCAGCACCGGGGATCCGGGACACCCCTACGAGCAGTACTTC. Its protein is CASTGDPGHPYEQYF.

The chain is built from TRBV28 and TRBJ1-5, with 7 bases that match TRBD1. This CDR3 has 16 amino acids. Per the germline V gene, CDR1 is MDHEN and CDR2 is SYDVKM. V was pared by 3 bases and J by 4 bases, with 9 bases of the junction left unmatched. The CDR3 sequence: CASSLVQGTANQPQHF. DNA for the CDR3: TGTGCCAGCAGTTTGGTCCAGGGGACAGCTAATCAGCCCCAGCATTTT.

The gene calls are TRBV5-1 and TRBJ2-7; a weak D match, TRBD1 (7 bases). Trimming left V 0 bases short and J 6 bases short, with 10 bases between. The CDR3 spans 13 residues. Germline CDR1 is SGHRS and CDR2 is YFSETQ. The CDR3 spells CASSLAQGGEQYF. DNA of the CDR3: TGCGCCAGCAGCTTGGCTCAGGGGGGCGAGCAGTACTTC.

The CDR3, as DNA: TGTGCCAGCAGTTTCCCCGGGGGGGGTGAAGCTTTCTTT. Protein sequence: CASSFPGGGEAFF. The chain uses TRBV27 and TRBJ1-1; a possible D gene is TRBD1 (5 bases). CDR1 and CDR2 from the germline V gene are MNHEY and SMNVEV (reference sequence). The CDR3 runs to 13 residues. V dropped 3 bases and J dropped 7 bases, with 12 bases sitting between them.

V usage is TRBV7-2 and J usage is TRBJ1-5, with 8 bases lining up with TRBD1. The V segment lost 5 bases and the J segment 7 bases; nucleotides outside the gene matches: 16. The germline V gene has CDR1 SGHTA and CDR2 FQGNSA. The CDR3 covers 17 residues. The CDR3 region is CASSARTGFSSGQPQHF. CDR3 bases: TGTGCCAGCAGCGCCCGGACAGGGTTTAGTTCCGGCCAGCCCCAGCATTTT.

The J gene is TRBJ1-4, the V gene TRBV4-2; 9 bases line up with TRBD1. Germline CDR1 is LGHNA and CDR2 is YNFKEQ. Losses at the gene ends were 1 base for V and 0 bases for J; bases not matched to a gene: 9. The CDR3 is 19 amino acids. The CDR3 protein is CASSQGVPQGAATNEKLFF. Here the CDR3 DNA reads TGTGCCAGCAGCCAAGGGGTTCCACAGGGGGCCGCAACTAATGAAAAACTGTTTTTT.

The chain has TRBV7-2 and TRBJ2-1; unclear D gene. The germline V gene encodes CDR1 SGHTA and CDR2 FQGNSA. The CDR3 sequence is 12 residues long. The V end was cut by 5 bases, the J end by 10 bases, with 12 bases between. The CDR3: CASSQSRVEQFF. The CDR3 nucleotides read TGTGCCAGCAGCCAAAGCCGGGTGGAGCAGTTCTTC.

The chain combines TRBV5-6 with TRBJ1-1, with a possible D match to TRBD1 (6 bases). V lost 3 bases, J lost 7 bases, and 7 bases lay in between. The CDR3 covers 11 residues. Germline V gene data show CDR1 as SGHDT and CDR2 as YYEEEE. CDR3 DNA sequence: TGTGCCAGCAGCTACAGGGTTGAAGCTTTCTTT. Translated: CASSYRVEAFF.

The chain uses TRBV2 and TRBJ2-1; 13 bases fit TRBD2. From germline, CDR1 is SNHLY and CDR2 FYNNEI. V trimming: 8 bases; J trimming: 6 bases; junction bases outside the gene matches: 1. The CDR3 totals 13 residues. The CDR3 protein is CASGTSGVNEQFF. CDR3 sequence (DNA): TGTGCCAGCGGGACTAGCGGGGTCAATGAGCAGTTCTTC.

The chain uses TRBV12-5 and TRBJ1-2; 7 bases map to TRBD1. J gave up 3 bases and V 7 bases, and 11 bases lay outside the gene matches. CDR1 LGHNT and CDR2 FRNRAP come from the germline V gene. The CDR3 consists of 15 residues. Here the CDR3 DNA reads TGTGCTAGTGCCCCGTCGACAGGGTTAGACTATGGCTACACCTTC. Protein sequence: CASAPSTGLDYGYTF.

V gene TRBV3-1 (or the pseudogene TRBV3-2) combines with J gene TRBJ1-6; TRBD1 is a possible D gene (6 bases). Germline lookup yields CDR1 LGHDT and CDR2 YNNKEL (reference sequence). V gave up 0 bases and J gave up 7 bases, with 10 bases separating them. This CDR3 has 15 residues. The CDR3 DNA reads TGTGCCAGCAGCCAAGATCGAACAGGGAATTCACCCCTCCACTTT. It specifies CASSQDRTGNSPLHF.

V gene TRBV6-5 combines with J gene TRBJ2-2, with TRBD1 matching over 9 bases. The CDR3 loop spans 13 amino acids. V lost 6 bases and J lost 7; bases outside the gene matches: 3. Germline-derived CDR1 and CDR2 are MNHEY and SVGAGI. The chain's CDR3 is CASSGQGNGELFF. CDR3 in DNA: TGTGCCAGCAGCGGACAGGGGAACGGGGAGCTGTTTTTT.

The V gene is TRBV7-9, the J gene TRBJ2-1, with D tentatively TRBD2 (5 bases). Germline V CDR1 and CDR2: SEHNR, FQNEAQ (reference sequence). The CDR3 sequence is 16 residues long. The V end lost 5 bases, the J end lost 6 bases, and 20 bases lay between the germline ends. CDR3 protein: CASSAARGLEVNEQFF. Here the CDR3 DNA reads TGTGCCAGCAGCGCAGCCCGAGGGCTAGAAGTCAATGAGCAGTTCTTC.

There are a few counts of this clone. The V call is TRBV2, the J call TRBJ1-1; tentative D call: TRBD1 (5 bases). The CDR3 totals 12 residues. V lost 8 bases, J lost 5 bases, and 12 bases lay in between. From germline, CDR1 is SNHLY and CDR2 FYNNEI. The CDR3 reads CASGRARTEAFF. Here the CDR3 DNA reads TGTGCCAGCGGCAGGGCGAGGACTGAAGCTTTCTTT.

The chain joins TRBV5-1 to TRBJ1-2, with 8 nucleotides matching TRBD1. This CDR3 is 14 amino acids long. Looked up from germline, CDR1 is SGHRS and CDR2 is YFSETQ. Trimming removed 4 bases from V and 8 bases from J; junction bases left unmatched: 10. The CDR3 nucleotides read TGCGCCAGCAGCACAGGACAGGGAGGGAAAGGCTACACCTTC. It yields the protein CASSTGQGGKGYTF.

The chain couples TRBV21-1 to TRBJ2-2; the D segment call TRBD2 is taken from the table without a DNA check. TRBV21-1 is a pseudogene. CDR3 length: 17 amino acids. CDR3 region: CASSKLPGTRGTGELFF. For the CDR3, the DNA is TGTGCCAGCAGCAAATTACCCGGGACTAGAGGGACCGGGGAGCTGTTTTTT.

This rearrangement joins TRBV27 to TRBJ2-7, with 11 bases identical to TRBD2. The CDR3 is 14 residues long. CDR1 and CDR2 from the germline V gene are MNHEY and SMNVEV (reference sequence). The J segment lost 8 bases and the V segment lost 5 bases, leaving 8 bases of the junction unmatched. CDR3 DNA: TGTGCCAGCAGTCCGTTAGCGGGAGGGGGGAAGCAGTACTTC. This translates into CASSPLAGGGKQYF.

CDR3 DNA: TGTGCCAGCAGCACGAAAAGCGGGCCGACCTACGAGCAGTACTTC. This codes for CASSTKSGPTYEQYF. The chain has TRBV13 and TRBJ2-7; D might be TRBD2 (6 bases). The CDR3 has 15 amino acids. Trimming pared 5 bases from V and 2 bases from J, leaving 16 bases between. Germline CDR1 is PRHDT and CDR2 is FYEKMQ (reference sequence).

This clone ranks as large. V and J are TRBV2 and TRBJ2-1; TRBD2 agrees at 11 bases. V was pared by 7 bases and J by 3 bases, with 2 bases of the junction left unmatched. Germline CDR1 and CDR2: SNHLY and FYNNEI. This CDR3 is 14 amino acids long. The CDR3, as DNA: TGTGCCAGCACCGGGACTAGCGGCTACAATGAGCAGTTCTTC. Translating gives CASTGTSGYNEQFF.

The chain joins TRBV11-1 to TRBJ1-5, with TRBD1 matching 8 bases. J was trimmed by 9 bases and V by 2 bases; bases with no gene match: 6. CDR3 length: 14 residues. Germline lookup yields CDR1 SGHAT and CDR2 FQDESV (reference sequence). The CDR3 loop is CASSLTSTGGPQHF. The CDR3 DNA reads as TGTGCCAGCAGCTTAACCTCTACAGGGGGGCCCCAGCATTTT.

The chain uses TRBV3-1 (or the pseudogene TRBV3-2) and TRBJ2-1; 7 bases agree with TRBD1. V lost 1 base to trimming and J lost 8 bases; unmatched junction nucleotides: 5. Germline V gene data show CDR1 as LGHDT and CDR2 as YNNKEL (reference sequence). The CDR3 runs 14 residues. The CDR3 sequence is CASSQVGQYHEQFF. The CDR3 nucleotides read TGTGCCAGCAGCCAAGTGGGACAGTACCATGAGCAGTTCTTC.

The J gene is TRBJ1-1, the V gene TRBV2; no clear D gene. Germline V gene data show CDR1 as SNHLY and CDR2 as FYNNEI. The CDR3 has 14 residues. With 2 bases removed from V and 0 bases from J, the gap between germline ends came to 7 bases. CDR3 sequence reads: CASSEQVMNTEAFF. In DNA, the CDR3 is TGTGCCAGCAGTGAACAGGTCATGAACACTGAAGCTTTCTTT.

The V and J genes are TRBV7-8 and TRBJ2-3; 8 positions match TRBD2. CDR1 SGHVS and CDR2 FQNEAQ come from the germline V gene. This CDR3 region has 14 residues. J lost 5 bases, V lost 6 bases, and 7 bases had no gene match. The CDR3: CASRRGGPGDTQYF. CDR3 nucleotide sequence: TGTGCCAGCAGACGGGGGGGTCCGGGAGATACGCAGTATTTT. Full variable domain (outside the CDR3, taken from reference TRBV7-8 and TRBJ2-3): GAGVSQSPRYKVAKRGQDVALRCDPISGHVSLFWYQQALGQGPEFLTYFQNEAQLDKSGLPSDRFFAERPEGSVSTLKIQRTQQEDSAVYLCASRRGGPGDTQYFGPGTRLTVL.

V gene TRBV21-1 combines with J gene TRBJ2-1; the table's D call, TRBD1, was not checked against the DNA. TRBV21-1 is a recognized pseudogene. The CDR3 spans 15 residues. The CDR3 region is CAASWDRGPYNEQFF. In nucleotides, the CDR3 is TGTGCCGCCAGCTGGGACAGGGGACCCTACAATGAGCAGTTCTTC.

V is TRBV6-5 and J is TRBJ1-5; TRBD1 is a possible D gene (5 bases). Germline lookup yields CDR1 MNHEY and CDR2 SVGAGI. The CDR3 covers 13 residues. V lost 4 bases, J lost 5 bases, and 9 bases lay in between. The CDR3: CASSSGYYQPQHF. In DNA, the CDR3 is TGTGCCAGCAGTTCAGGGTACTATCAGCCCCAGCATTTT.

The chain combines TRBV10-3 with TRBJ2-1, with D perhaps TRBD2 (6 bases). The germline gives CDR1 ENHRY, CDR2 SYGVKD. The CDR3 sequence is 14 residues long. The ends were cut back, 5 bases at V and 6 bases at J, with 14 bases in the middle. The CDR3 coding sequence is TGTGCCATCAGTTTATCTAGCGAAGCCAATGAGCAGTTCTTC. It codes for CAISLSSEANEQFF.

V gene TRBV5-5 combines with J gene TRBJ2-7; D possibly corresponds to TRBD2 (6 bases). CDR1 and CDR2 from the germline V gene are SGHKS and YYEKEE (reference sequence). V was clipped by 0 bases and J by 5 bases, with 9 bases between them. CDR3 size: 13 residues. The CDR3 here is CASSLDSGDEQYF. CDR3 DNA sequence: TGTGCCAGCAGCTTGGATTCGGGGGACGAGCAGTACTTC.

In nucleotides, the CDR3 is TGCGCCAGCAGCCAAGATCCCCCACCCGCGATGAACACTGAAGCTTTCTTT. Its protein is CASSQDPPPAMNTEAFF. V is TRBV4-1 and J is TRBJ1-1; the D is unclear. Germline assignment: CDR1 MGHRA and CDR2 YSYEKL. The germline V and J ends were trimmed by 0 bases and 0 bases, with 14 bases remaining between them. This CDR3 has 17 residues.